The 25 T cell receptor beta chains listed next were all sequenced from one sample in a study of cytomegalovirus exposure and HLA in healthy donors. This PCR relied on a set of 60 Vbeta primers and 13 Jbeta primers. Assay used: immunoSEQ multiplex PCR; TCRdb lists only in-frame clones, some missing. This sample has over 200,000 clones; nearly 80% occur once, and the top ten carry about 1.7%. The sequencing sample was made of PBMCs. These receptors all stem from a male donor in good health and CMV-seronegative.

There are a few counts of this clone. The chain couples TRBV7-7 to TRBJ2-7; 11 bases are a match to TRBD2. The CDR3 sequence is 13 residues long. V gave up 8 bases and J gave up 1 base; unmatched junction bases: 1. The germline gives CDR1 SSHAT, CDR2 FNYEAQ (reference sequence). For the CDR3, the DNA is TGTGCCAGCCCTAGCGGGGGGTCCTACGAGCAGTACTTC. It yields the protein CASPSGGSYEQYF.

This clone was counted once. The rearrangement links TRBV19 to TRBJ2-5; TRBD2 matches at 10 bases. CDR3 length: 16 amino acids. Germline-derived CDR1 and CDR2 are LNHDA and SQIVND (reference sequence). V trimming: 5 bases; J trimming: 5 bases; junction bases outside the gene matches: 11. The DNA of the CDR3 is TGTGCCAGTAGTGATTTTGCTAGCGGGAGAATTGAGACCCAGTACTTC. This encodes CASSDFASGRIETQYF.

The chain is built from TRBV5-1 and TRBJ1-1; D is perhaps TRBD1 (6 bases). The V gene lost 3 bases and the J gene lost 3 bases, with 12 bases spanning the gap. The CDR3 is 14 amino acids. CDR1 SGHRS and CDR2 YFSETQ come from the germline V gene. The CDR3 reads CASSYGGGDTEAFF. For the CDR3, the DNA is TGCGCCAGCAGCTACGGGGGGGGCGACACTGAAGCTTTCTTT.

The CDR3 DNA sequence: TGCGCCAGCAGCCACGACAGGGGGAACACTGAAGCTTTCTTT. Translating it yields CASSHDRGNTEAFF. The chain links TRBV5-1 to TRBJ1-1; 8 bases are shared with TRBD1. V lost 4 bases, J lost 1 base, and 3 bases stayed unmatched. This CDR3 has 14 residues. The germline V gene encodes CDR1 SGHRS and CDR2 YFSETQ.

This chain links TRBV15 with TRBJ2-7; perhaps TRBD1 as D (5 bases). The CDR3 is 13 residues long. V dropped 5 bases and J dropped 3 bases, with 11 bases sitting between them. Per germline, CDR1 LNHNV and CDR2 YYDKDF (reference sequence). The CDR3 DNA follows: TGTGCCACCAGCGGGCGACAGAACTACGAGCAGTACTTC. Protein product: CATSGRQNYEQYF.

This clone was counted a few times. The chain employs TRBV4-1 and TRBJ1-4; the D gene is possibly TRBD1 (6 bases). The germline V and J ends were trimmed by 0 bases and 8 bases, with 16 bases remaining between them. In germline, CDR1 is MGHRA, CDR2 YSYEKL. This CDR3 is 16 amino acids long. The CDR3 sequence: CASSQDAAGATEKLFF. The CDR3 nucleotides read TGCGCCAGCAGCCAAGATGCGGCGGGGGCGACAGAAAAACTGTTTTTT.

The chain is built from TRBV11-1 and TRBJ2-5; 7 bases align to TRBD2. Germline lookup yields CDR1 SGHAT and CDR2 FQDESV (reference sequence). The CDR3 is made up of 12 amino acids. The trim removed 8 bases at V and 4 bases at J, leaving 4 bases unmatched. CDR3 sequence (DNA): TGTGCCAGCGGGGAGGGGACAGAGACCCAGTACTTC. Amino acid sequence: CASGEGTETQYF. Full variable domain (rest looked up from reference TRBV11-1 and TRBJ2-5): EAEVAQSPRYKITEKSQAVAFWCDPISGHATLYWYRQILGQGPELLVQFQDESVVDDSQLPKDRFSAERLKGVDSTLKIQPAELGDSAMYLCASGEGTETQYFGPGTRLLVL.

The CDR3 DNA is TGTGCCAGCAGCTCGGGGGGGACAGACAATCAGCCCCAGCATTTT. Its translation is CASSSGGTDNQPQHF. This chain links TRBV28 with TRBJ1-5, with 7 nucleotides matching TRBD1. The junction had 8 bases not matched to a gene; V was cut back by 6 bases and J by 3 bases. Looked up from germline, CDR1 is MDHEN and CDR2 is SYDVKM. The CDR3 contains 15 residues.

This chain joins TRBV7-3 and TRBJ2-1; 7 bases line up with TRBD2. V trimming: 1 base; J trimming: 6 bases; junction bases outside the gene matches: 12. The CDR3 is made up of 17 amino acids. Germline V CDR1 and CDR2: SGHTA, FQGTGA. CDR3 protein: CASSLMGSAGWPNEQFF. CDR3 coding DNA: TGTGCCAGCAGCTTAATGGGATCAGCGGGGTGGCCCAATGAGCAGTTCTTC. Full variable domain (missing parts from reference TRBV7-3 and TRBJ2-1): GAGVSQTPSNKVTEKGKYVELRCDPISGHTALYWYRQSLGQGPEFLIYFQGTGAADDSGLPNDRFFAVRPEGSVSTLKIQRTERGDSAVYLCASSLMGSAGWPNEQFFGPGTRLTVL.

The rearrangement joins TRBV2 to TRBJ1-4; no clear D gene. Trimming removed 6 bases from V and 3 bases from J, with 5 bases in between. This CDR3 is 12 amino acids long. Germline values: CDR1 SNHLY, CDR2 FYNNEI. The CDR3 nucleotides read TGTGCCAGCAGGGGAGCTAATGAAAAACTGTTTTTT. Translation: CASRGANEKLFF.

A single count supports this clone. The chain is built from TRBV9 and TRBJ1-2, with D perhaps TRBD1 (5 bases). With 0 bases removed from V and 8 bases from J, the gap between germline ends came to 8 bases. Germline V gene data show CDR1 as SGDLS and CDR2 as YYNGEE. The CDR3 spans 12 residues. The DNA for the CDR3 is TGTGCCAGCAGCGTAGTAGGGGTCGGCTACACCTTC. Protein product: CASSVVGVGYTF.

The V gene is TRBV5-5, the J gene TRBJ2-1; D is possibly TRBD2 (6 bases). The germline V gene encodes CDR1 SGHKS and CDR2 YYEKEE (reference sequence). This CDR3 has 13 residues. The V and J ends lost 2 bases and 4 bases respectively, with 7 bases between them. The CDR3 nucleotides are TGTGCCAGCAGCTTCCGGGGGTACAATGAGCAGTTCTTC. It yields the protein CASSFRGYNEQFF.

The CDR3 loop reads CASSVGQGNNSPLHF. For the CDR3, the DNA is TGTGCCAGCAGCGTAGGCCAGGGGAATAATTCACCCCTCCACTTT. This chain joins TRBV9 and TRBJ1-6, with D tentatively TRBD1 (6 bases). Germline CDR1 and CDR2: SGDLS and YYNGEE. The CDR3 covers 15 residues. Trimming shortened V by 0 bases and J by 5 bases, and 9 bases separated the two germline ends.

This chain joins TRBV6-5 and TRBJ1-2; 7 bases map to TRBD1. This CDR3 has 15 residues. Looked up from germline, CDR1 is MNHEY and CDR2 is SVGAGI. J gave up 5 bases and V 0 bases, and 6 bases lay outside the gene matches. The CDR3 DNA reads TGTGCCAGCAGTTACTCCCTGGCAGGGGGATATGGCTACACCTTC. Its protein product is CASSYSLAGGYGYTF.

The chain has TRBV5-1 and TRBJ2-2; 7 nucleotides line up with TRBD1. The CDR3 consists of 15 residues. CDR1 is SGHRS and CDR2 is YFSETQ in the germline V gene. The trim removed 4 bases at V and 3 bases at J, leaving 6 bases unmatched. The CDR3 sequence is CASSGGQRHTGELFF. The CDR3 DNA reads TGCGCCAGCAGCGGGGGACAGCGTCACACCGGGGAGCTGTTTTTT.

The chain couples TRBV28 to TRBJ1-3, with TRBD1 matching 11 bases. This CDR3 spans 15 amino acids. Germline trimming cut 3 bases from V and 4 bases from J; bases unmatched to any gene: 2. Per germline, CDR1 MDHEN and CDR2 SYDVKM. The CDR3 DNA reads TGTGCCAGCAGTTTCGGACAGGGGGCCGGAAACACCATATATTTT. The encoded protein is CASSFGQGAGNTIYF.

The chain employs TRBV4-3 and TRBJ2-7; no reliable D call. The germline V and J ends were trimmed by 0 bases and 5 bases, with 17 bases remaining between them. The CDR3 length is 16 residues. Germline CDR1 LGHNA, CDR2 YSLEER. The CDR3 region is CASSQDRTPMPNEQYF. In DNA form, the CDR3 reads TGCGCCAGCAGCCAAGATCGAACCCCTATGCCCAACGAGCAGTACTTC.

The CDR3 loop reads CASSPRDSGPLLSQPQHF. CDR3 in DNA: TGTGCCAGCAGCCCCCGGGACTCAGGACCCCTCCTAAGTCAGCCCCAGCATTTT. The V gene is TRBV5-5, the J gene TRBJ1-5; D may be TRBD1 (5 bases). Germline V gives CDR1 SGHKS, CDR2 YYEKEE (reference sequence). Trimming shortened V by 4 bases and J by 6 bases, and 26 bases separated the two germline ends. The CDR3 spans 18 residues.

The CDR3 DNA reads as TGTGCCAGCAGCCCCACCGGGACAGGGATGGAAAAACTGTTTTTT. This gives the protein CASSPTGTGMEKLFF. The chain joins TRBV5-4 to TRBJ1-4; 9 bases are a match to TRBD1. CDR3 size: 15 residues. Losses at the gene ends were 4 bases for V and 8 bases for J; bases not matched to a gene: 9. Per germline, CDR1 SGHNT and CDR2 YYREEE (reference sequence).

This clone occurred a few times. This CDR3 reads CASFPRLDGLAGSSYNEQFF. The DNA for the CDR3 is TGTGCCAGCTTCCCCCGACTGGACGGACTAGCGGGGAGCTCCTACAATGAGCAGTTCTTC. V is TRBV9 and J is TRBJ2-1, with 12 bases lining up with TRBD2. The germline V gene has CDR1 SGDLS and CDR2 YYNGEE. The CDR3 length is 20 residues. The J segment lost 0 bases and the V segment lost 7 bases, leaving 17 bases of the junction unmatched.

V is TRBV10-3 and J is TRBJ2-7; 8 bases agree with TRBD2. The CDR3 contains 15 residues. Germline-derived CDR1 and CDR2 are ENHRY and SYGVKD. V shed 6 bases, J shed 4 bases, and the junction held 11 bases outside the gene matches. The CDR3 region is CAISSGGWGEYEQYF. CDR3 coding DNA: TGTGCCATCAGCTCGGGGGGGTGGGGGGAATACGAGCAGTACTTC.

This clone was seen more than once but under ten times. The rearrangement joins TRBV27 to TRBJ1-1; TRBD1 agrees at 7 bases. The CDR3 runs to 17 residues. Germline values: CDR1 MNHEY, CDR2 SMNVEV (reference sequence). The V and J ends lost 3 bases and 1 base, in that order; junction bases with no gene match: 11. CDR3 sequence reads: CASSFYRGPRENTEAFF. CDR3 sequence (DNA): TGTGCCAGCAGTTTCTACAGGGGCCCCCGGGAGAACACTGAAGCTTTCTTT.

CDR3 region: CASSESTGLNYGYTF. For the CDR3, the DNA is TGTGCCAGCAGTGAATCGACAGGGCTAAACTATGGCTACACCTTC. The rearrangement joins TRBV2 to TRBJ1-2; 7 bases align to TRBD1. Trimming cost V 2 bases and J 2 bases; bases outside gene matches: 5. Germline V gene data show CDR1 as SNHLY and CDR2 as FYNNEI. This CDR3 is 15 amino acids long.

The V call is TRBV27, the J call TRBJ2-5; perhaps TRBD1 as D (6 bases). CDR1 is MNHEY and CDR2 is SMNVEV in the germline V gene (reference sequence). The V end was cut by 8 bases, the J end by 1 base, with 11 bases between. The CDR3 is made up of 13 amino acids. The CDR3 loop reads CASGRTAQETQYF. In nucleotides, the CDR3 is TGTGCCAGCGGACGGACAGCCCAAGAGACCCAGTACTTC.

V usage is TRBV6-1 and J usage is TRBJ2-4; 8 bases are a match to TRBD1. Per germline, CDR1 MNHNS and CDR2 SASEGT. CDR3 size: 15 residues. The V segment lost 1 base and the J segment 6 bases; nucleotides outside the gene matches: 5. The CDR3 sequence: CASSEVETGANIQYF. The CDR3 bases are TGTGCCAGCAGTGAAGTGGAGACAGGGGCAAACATTCAGTACTTC.